This TCR beta chain was retrieved from a study of cytomegalovirus exposure and HLA in healthy donors. At the level of the study: An analysis done earlier identified about 100 million unique TCR beta sequences from 200 million or so T cells.

Primers included in the PCR were 60 Vbeta and 13 Jbeta primers. Only in-frame clones appear in the TCRdb table, and some are missing; sequencing was by immunoSEQ multiplex PCR. Of approximately 120,000 clones listed, about 80% are singletons. Trimming took off 6 bases at V and 5 bases at J, with 14 bases between the two ends. This CDR3 comprises 13 residues. Looked up from germline, CDR1 is LNHDA and CDR2 is SQIVND (reference sequence). Broader study findings: Analyzed later, most CMV-associated TCR beta chains appeared HLA-restricted. V- and J-gene trimming in TCR beta was tied to a missense DCLRE1C variant by an analysis performed later.

Comments on this clone: Its cognate antigen is unknown.

The sequence derives from a man aged 30 to 39 in good health and CMV-seropositive. The V and J genes are TRBV19 and TRBJ2-7; a possible D gene is TRBD2 (7 bases). Specimen: PBMCs. This chain's CDR3 is CASRPPGGDEQYF. For the CDR3, the DNA is TGTGCCAGTAGGCCTCCGGGGGGCGACGAGCAGTACTTC. The whole variable domain, filled in from reference TRBV19 and TRBJ2-7, reads DGGITQSPKYLFRKEGQNVTLSCEQNLNHDAMYWYRQDPGQGLRLIYYSQIVNDFQKGDIAEGYSVSREKKESFPLTVTSAQKNPTAFYLCASRPPGGDEQYFGPGTRLTVT.